This record concerns one TCR beta chain sequence. This CDR3 contains 14 residues. Germline loops: CDR1 MGHRA, CDR2 YSYEKL. The V gene lost 0 bases and the J gene lost 7 bases, with 9 bases spanning the gap. The source of the sample is a study of blood T cell repertoires in COVID-19. Study-level information: Acute and convalescent COVID-19 samples came from the United States, Italy and Spain. PBMCs, B-cell-depleted T cells, or T cells provided the cDNA or gDNA that made up the material.

Original handling: Reference gene primer amplification gave estimated nucleated cell counts. Sequencing used immunoSEQ multiplex PCR; TCRdb keeps in-frame clones, though not all of them. That table furnishes V, J and clone size, whereas the DNA furnished D and trimming. The data hold roughly 66,000 clones, with 82% observed a single time. This chain links TRBV4-1 with TRBJ2-2; D ambiguous. The clonotype originates from a man in his sixties with acute or convalescent COVID-19. Input material: peripheral blood. CDR3 sequence: CASSQDIRDGELFF. CDR3 in DNA: TGCGCCAGCAGCCAAGATATAAGAGACGGGGAGCTGTTTTTT.